This is a list of T cell receptor beta chains from one sample in a study of regulatory T cells in long-lasting Graves disease. TCRdb re-derived calls from the multiplex PCR reads in MiXCR, one entry per CDR3 protein. The sample shows roughly 420,000 distinct CDR3 sequences, about 16% of them seen only once. Sequenced here: peripheral blood mononuclear cells (PBMCs), sampled at new diagnosis, from a patient treated with antithyroid drugs. All receptors come from a female donor with Graves disease. The CDR3 runs from the conserved cysteine through the conserved F or W. The order of the fields is V gene, J gene, D gene, clone size, CDR3 DNA, CDR3 protein. D genes are given only for firm matches. The listing skips clone size in some rows; elsewhere it reads once, few, many or a size class.

>TRBV10-3|TRBJ2-1|TRBD2|many
TGTGCCATCAGTGAGTCGAAGGGGACTAGCGGCAGGAATGAGCAGTTCTTC
CAISESKGTSGRNEQFF
>TRBV20-1|TRBJ2-7|TRBD2|many
TGCAGTGCACCTACCCCAGCGGGAGCCATTTACGAGCAGTACTTC
CSAPTPAGAIYEQYF
>TRBV7-3|TRBJ2-1|NA|many
TGTGCCAGCAGCTTTGGAACATACAATGAGCAGTTCTTC
CASSFGTYNEQFF
>TRBV3-1|TRBJ2-3|TRBD2|many
TGTGCCAGCAGCCAAGGTCCAGCGGGGGTAGTAGATACGCAGTATTTT
CASSQGPAGVVDTQYF
>TRBV3-1|TRBJ2-5|TRBD2|many
TGTGCCAGCAGCCAAGTGGGCGGGGGGGCCCTAGAGACCCAGTACTTC
CASSQVGGGALETQYF
>TRBV12-3/TRBV12-4|TRBJ1-4|NA|many
TGTGCCAGCAGTTCGTACAGACAACGGGGATCTAATGAAAAACTGTTTTTT
CASSSYRQRGSNEKLFF
>TRBV7-3|TRBJ2-1|NA|many
TGTGCCAGCAGCCAACCGGGGGTCCATGAGCAGTTCTTC
CASSQPGVHEQFF
>TRBV7-2|TRBJ1-1|TRBD1|many
TGTGCCAGCAGCTTAGTAACGCAGGGGGAGACTGAAGCTTTCTTT
CASSLVTQGETEAFF
>TRBV28|TRBJ2-1|NA|NA
TGTGCCAGCAGTTTGAACACACAACAGGGCAGCTCCTACAATGAGCAGTTCTTC
CASSLNTQQGSSYNEQFF
>TRBV28|TRBJ2-1|TRBD1|many
TGTGCCAGCAGCCCCCAGGGGGCCAGGTCCTACAATGAGCAGTTCTTC
CASSPQGARSYNEQFF
>TRBV11-2|TRBJ2-1|NA|many
TGTGCCAGCAGCTTCCGCCCCCGCGGTGGCCGAGAAAATGAGCAGTTCTTC
CASSFRPRGGRENEQFF
>TRBV27|TRBJ1-1|TRBD1|many
TGTGCCAGCAGTCAGGGGGTAGAGAACACTGAAGCTTTCTTT
CASSQGVENTEAFF